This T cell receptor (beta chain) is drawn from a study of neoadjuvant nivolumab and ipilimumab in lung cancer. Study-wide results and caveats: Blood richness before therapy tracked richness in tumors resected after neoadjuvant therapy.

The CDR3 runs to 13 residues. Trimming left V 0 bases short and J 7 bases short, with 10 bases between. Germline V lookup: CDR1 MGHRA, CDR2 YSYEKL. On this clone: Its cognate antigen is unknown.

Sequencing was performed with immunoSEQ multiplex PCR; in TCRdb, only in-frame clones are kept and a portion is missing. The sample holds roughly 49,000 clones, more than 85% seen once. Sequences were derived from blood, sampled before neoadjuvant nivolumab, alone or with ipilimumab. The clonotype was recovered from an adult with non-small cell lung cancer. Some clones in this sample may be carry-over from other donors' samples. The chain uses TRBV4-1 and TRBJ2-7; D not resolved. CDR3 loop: CASSQDYGFEQYF. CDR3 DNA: TGCGCCAGCAGCCAAGATTACGGATTTGAGCAGTACTTC.